This T cell receptor (beta chain) was observed in a study of response to subunit inactivated influenza vaccine. CDR3 length: 14 residues. V lost 3 bases and J lost 9, with 12 bases in between. TCRdb analysed the RT-PCR reads with MiXCR anew, one entry per CDR3 protein. The sample gives about 540,000 distinct CDR3 sequences, around 21% of which show up once; 2.5% to 3% is in the top ten. This clonotype came up a few times. Separately, the same data were catalogued under a study of T cells expressing NK-cell markers. As that study records: The authors made TCR beta cDNA libraries by 5'RACE template switching. This switching added a universal primer site and UMIs. The dominant NKG2C+ clonotypes represented roughly 1.0-7.5% of CD8+ T cells in five or six donors. A handful of donors showed these clonotypes also leading the CD3+CD56-NKG2C+ fraction. HCMV specificity was not established for the expanded NKG2C+ T cell clones.

This receptor was identified in a middle-aged man who received an inactivated influenza vaccine. The sequencing here drew on CD4+ T cells sorted from PBMCs, taken roughly 12 days after vaccination. V usage is TRBV12-3 or TRBV12-4 and J usage is TRBJ1-6; D ambiguous. CDR3 coding DNA: TGTGCCAGCAGTTTTAACGACAATGGTTCACCCCTCCACTTT. Residues: CASSFNDNGSPLHF.